A selection of T cell receptor beta chains follows, all from one sample in a study of cytomegalovirus exposure and HLA in healthy donors. Using immunoSEQ multiplex PCR, the repertoire was profiled, and TCRdb retains in-frame clones only, with some absent. This table has some 61,000 clones, 95% to 98% appearing once. Source material: PBMCs. Every receptor here comes from a woman aged 18-29 years in good health and CMV-seropositive. CDR3s include the opening cysteine and the closing phenylalanine or tryptophan. D genes are given only for firm matches. Clone size is shown for a subset of rows, as once, few, many or a class of expanded clone.

V	size	J	D	CDR3	DNA
TRBV7-9	NA	TRBJ2-1	TRBD2	CASSAGTSGTEQFF	TGTGCCAGCAGCGCCGGGACTAGCGGGACCGAGCAGTTCTTC
TRBV5-8	NA	TRBJ2-2	NA	CASGARRVTGELFF	TGTGCCAGCGGCGCCCGGAGGGTGACCGGGGAGCTGTTTTTT
TRBV28	NA	TRBJ2-1	NA	CASSLRGNEQFF	TGTGCCAGCAGTTTAAGGGGCAATGAGCAGTTCTTC
TRBV10-1	NA	TRBJ2-1	NA	CASSRGSSYNEQFF	TGCGCCAGCAGTAGGGGGAGCTCCTACAATGAGCAGTTCTTC
TRBV28	NA	TRBJ2-1	TRBD2	CASSLSFRDYYNEQFF	TGTGCCAGCAGTTTGAGCTTTCGGGACTACTACAATGAGCAGTTCTTC
TRBV2	NA	TRBJ1-5	NA	CASAGLSNQPQHF	TGTGCCAGCGCGGGACTTAGCAATCAGCCCCAGCATTTT
TRBV21-1	NA	TRBJ1-5	NA	CASSKEGTGSSNQPQHF	TGTGCCAGCAGCAAAGAAGGGACAGGTTCTAGCAATCAGCCCCAGCATTTT
TRBV19	NA	TRBJ1-5	NA	CASTTGIVSNQPQHF	TGTGCCAGTACTACGGGGATAGTGAGCAATCAGCCCCAGCATTTT
TRBV6-5	NA	TRBJ2-7	TRBD1	CASSLYRDSLNYEQYF	TGTGCCAGCAGTTTGTACCGGGACAGCCTAAACTACGAGCAGTACTTC
TRBV30	NA	TRBJ1-1	NA	CAWQWRPGTEAFF	TGTGCCTGGCAATGGCGGCCGGGCACTGAAGCTTTCTTT
TRBV6-4	NA	TRBJ1-1	NA	CASSDGTPGTEAFF	TGTGCCAGCAGTGACGGTACCCCCGGGACTGAAGCTTTCTTT
TRBV5-5	NA	TRBJ2-3	TRBD1	CASSLGGTGLTDTQYF	TGTGCCAGCAGCTTGGGCGGGACAGGGTTAACAGATACGCAGTATTTT
TRBV19	NA	TRBJ2-4	NA	CASSVTGSRDIQYF	TGTGCCAGTAGCGTCACAGGGTCGAGAGACATTCAGTACTTC
TRBV2	NA	TRBJ1-2	TRBD1	CASSVAGGPYGYTF	TGTGCCAGCAGTGTCGCAGGGGGGCCTTATGGCTACACCTTC
TRBV5-1	once	TRBJ2-1	NA	CASRTSGSSYNEQFF	TGCGCCAGCAGGACTAGTGGAAGCTCCTACAATGAGCAGTTCTTC
TRBV5-8	NA	TRBJ2-5	NA	CASSFGLGTQYF	TGTGCCAGCAGCTTTGGTCTCGGGACCCAGTACTTC
TRBV2	NA	TRBJ1-5	NA	CASSGLQGRGNQPQHF	TGTGCCAGCAGTGGGTTACAGGGAAGGGGCAATCAGCCCCAGCATTTT
TRBV9	NA	TRBJ2-7	TRBD2	CASSVDGGDYSYEQYF	TGTGCCAGCAGCGTAGATGGGGGGGACTACTCCTACGAGCAGTACTTC
TRBV9	NA	TRBJ1-1	TRBD1	CASSSRTGGENTEAFF	TGTGCCAGCAGCTCACGTACAGGGGGCGAGAACACTGAAGCTTTCTTT
TRBV4-1	NA	TRBJ1-4	TRBD1	CASSQTAGGNEKLFF	TGCGCCAGCAGCCAAACTGCAGGGGGTAACGAAAAACTGTTTTTT
TRBV15	NA	TRBJ2-7	TRBD2	CATSRVSSGSAYEQYF	TGTGCCACCAGCAGAGTCTCAAGCGGGAGCGCCTACGAGCAGTACTTC
TRBV7-9	NA	TRBJ2-3	TRBD2	CASSEDFSGKGIDTQYF	TGTGCCAGCAGCGAAGACTTTAGCGGGAAGGGTATAGATACGCAGTATTTT
TRBV4-2	NA	TRBJ1-4	NA	CASSQSGTHEKLFF	TGTGCCAGCAGCCAATCCGGGACACATGAAAAACTGTTTTTT
TRBV7-9	NA	TRBJ1-1	TRBD1	CASSLVGGQGGEAFF	TGTGCCAGCAGCTTAGTGGGGGGACAGGGAGGTGAAGCTTTCTTT
TRBV11-2	once	TRBJ1-4	NA	CASSFSGDNEKLFF	TGTGCCAGCAGCTTTTCAGGGGATAATGAAAAACTGTTTTTT
TRBV18	NA	TRBJ2-7	NA	CASSPGGHSYEQYF	TGTGCCAGCTCACCGGGGGGTCACTCCTACGAGCAGTACTTC
TRBV6-4	once	TRBJ2-7	TRBD1	CASSVQPGQGASEQYF	TGTGCCAGCAGTGTACAACCGGGACAGGGGGCGAGCGAGCAGTACTTC
TRBV30	once	TRBJ1-3	TRBD1	CASTGQLKNTIYF	TGTGCCTCCACGGGACAGCTAAAAAACACCATATATTTT
TRBV27	NA	TRBJ2-2	TRBD2	CASSRLAGASGELFF	TGTGCCAGCAGTCGACTAGCGGGAGCATCCGGGGAGCTGTTTTTT
TRBV6-1	NA	TRBJ2-7	NA	CASRTPRRGAEQYF	TGTGCCAGCAGAACCCCCCGGCGGGGTGCGGAGCAGTACTTC
TRBV29-1	NA	TRBJ2-2	TRBD2	CSVSGLGGGTGELFF	TGCAGCGTCTCGGGACTAGGGGGAGGAACCGGGGAGCTGTTTTTT
TRBV19	NA	TRBJ2-7	TRBD2	CASSERDLAGPYEQYF	TGTGCCAGTAGTGAGCGGGACCTAGCGGGGCCCTACGAGCAGTACTTC
TRBV11-2	NA	TRBJ2-1	TRBD2	CASSFYGLAGSGEDEQFF	TGTGCCAGCAGCTTTTACGGACTAGCGGGTTCCGGAGAGGATGAGCAGTTCTTC
TRBV28	NA	TRBJ2-7	TRBD2	CASSPLAGSSSYEQYF	TGTGCCAGCAGTCCTCTAGCGGGATCTAGCTCCTACGAGCAGTACTTC
TRBV6-5	few	TRBJ1-5	TRBD1	CASSLDRADNQPQHF	TGTGCCAGCAGTCTTGACAGGGCGGACAATCAGCCCCAGCATTTT
TRBV11-2	NA	TRBJ2-7	NA	CASSPEARVYEQYF	TGTGCCAGCAGCCCCGAGGCTAGAGTCTACGAGCAGTACTTC
TRBV28	NA	TRBJ2-2	TRBD2	CASSLLAGGFTGELFF	TGTGCCAGCAGTTTATTAGCGGGAGGGTTCACCGGGGAGCTGTTTTTT
TRBV10-3	NA	TRBJ1-2	TRBD1	CAISESTGGYGYTF	TGTGCCATCAGTGAGTCGACAGGGGGCTATGGCTACACCTTC
TRBV28	NA	TRBJ2-1	TRBD2	CASSPTPGLANNEQFF	TGTGCCAGCAGCCCGACCCCGGGACTAGCGAACAATGAGCAGTTCTTC
TRBV4-2	NA	TRBJ1-3	TRBD1	CASSPLGQGDFGNTIYF	TGTGCCAGCAGTCCCTTAGGACAGGGGGATTTTGGAAACACCATATATTTT
TRBV4-2	NA	TRBJ2-4	NA	CASSQGALQGMDKNIQYF	TGTGCCAGCAGCCAAGGAGCCCTTCAGGGGATGGACAAAAACATTCAGTACTTC
TRBV7-2	NA	TRBJ1-2	TRBD1	CASTLAPGTVFYGYTF	TGTGCCAGCACCTTGGCTCCAGGGACAGTCTTTTATGGCTACACCTTC
TRBV11-2	NA	TRBJ2-7	TRBD2	CASSYGLAEAYEQYF	TGTGCCAGCAGCTATGGACTAGCGGAAGCCTACGAGCAGTACTTC
TRBV5-4	once	TRBJ1-2	NA	CASSLVRHLGYTF	TGTGCCAGCAGCTTGGTAAGACACCTTGGCTACACCTTC
TRBV27	NA	TRBJ2-2	NA	CASTSNSGELFF	TGTGCCAGCACCTCGAACTCAGGGGAGCTGTTTTTT
TRBV29-1	NA	TRBJ2-7	NA	CSVLQGAYEQYF	TGCAGCGTTCTACAGGGAGCCTACGAGCAGTACTTC
TRBV7-2	NA	TRBJ1-2	NA	CASSLDPQANYGYTF	TGTGCCAGCAGCTTAGATCCACAAGCTAACTATGGCTACACCTTC
TRBV7-3	NA	TRBJ2-7	NA	CASSLNGVGGGEQYF	TGTGCCAGCAGCTTAAACGGCGTAGGCGGAGGCGAGCAGTACTTC
TRBV7-3	NA	TRBJ2-5	TRBD1	CASSSTPGQGARETQYF	TGTGCCAGCAGCTCGACACCGGGACAGGGGGCCCGAGAGACCCAGTACTTC
TRBV7-8	once	TRBJ2-5	TRBD2	CASSDAGAGLETQYF	TGTGCCAGCAGCGACGCGGGAGCGGGATTGGAGACCCAGTACTTC
TRBV29-1	NA	TRBJ2-7	TRBD1	CSVGRQGYEQYF	TGCAGCGTGGGACGACAGGGGTACGAGCAGTACTTC
TRBV27	NA	TRBJ1-2	NA	CATSTANYGYTF	TGTGCCACTTCGACAGCTAACTATGGCTACACCTTC